The T cell receptor (beta chain) under discussion was sequenced for a study of shared clonotypes between healthy human individuals. Trimming took 0 bases from V and 1 from J, leaving 4 bases between them. Per germline, CDR1 SGHKS and CDR2 YYEKEE (reference sequence). The CDR3 covers 13 residues. For this clone: Because the CDR3 is missing its conserved closing phenylalanine or tryptophan, this is likely a read error.

Clones were read by immunoSEQ multiplex PCR, and TCRdb kept only the in-frame ones, dropping some. The table records about 1 million clones, around 82% of them present only once. Specimen: memory CD4+ T cells from PBMCs. Regarding subset: CD45RA-negative fraction. The TCR originated in a man aged 18-30 years in good health. Some clones in this sample may be carry-over from other donors' samples. The chain uses TRBV5-5 and TRBJ1-2, with D uncertain. The CDR3 region is CASSLDNNYGYTL. In DNA form, the CDR3 reads TGTGCCAGCAGCTTGGACAATAACTATGGCTACACCCTC.